These 17 T cell receptor beta chains were all obtained from the same sample, sequenced in a study of Graves' ophthalmopathy and Graves' hyperthyroidism. TCR beta CDR3 regions were amplified from RNA transcripts. First-round RT-PCR with HTBI primers preceded a second-round multiplex PCR. TCRdb re-called the multiplex PCR reads with MiXCR, one entry per CDR3 protein. The table shows some 750,000 distinct CDR3 sequences, with roughly two fifths occurring only once. The sequencing input was peripheral blood. These receptors were collected from an adult man with Graves' ophthalmopathy.

The DNA for the CDR3 is TGTGCCAGCAGCTCTCGACAGACTAGCGGGGTGGCCCAAGAGACCCAGTACTTC. This gives the protein CASSSRQTSGVAQETQYF. This chain connects TRBV11-2 to TRBJ2-5; the match to TRBD2 covers 11 bases. V shed 4 bases and J 1 base; nucleotides not matched to a gene: 11. Germline assignment: CDR1 SGHAT and CDR2 FQNNGV. The CDR3 consists of 18 residues.

This clonotype was counted a few times. J is TRBJ2-5 and V is TRBV11-2; 9 positions agree with TRBD1. This CDR3 comprises 16 residues. Looked up from germline, CDR1 is SGHAT and CDR2 is FQNNGV. The junction had 7 bases not matched to a gene; V was cut back by 1 base and J by 4 bases. CDR3 in DNA: TGTGCCAGCAGCTTAGGGGAAACAGGGGGCAGAGAGACCCAGTACTTC. Its translation is CASSLGETGGRETQYF.

As for this clonotype: Without the conserved terminal phenylalanine or tryptophan, this CDR3 likely stems from a read error. The DNA is omitted, as the CDR3 cannot be located on it reliably, and the CDR3 follows TCRdb's listing. The chain is built from TRBV7-2 and TRBJ2-5; the tabulated D call, TRBD2, remains unverified against the DNA. The germline V gene has CDR1 SGHTA and CDR2 FQGNSA. A total of 9 residues make up the CDR3, ends included. CDR3 loop: CASSAGLAG.

The chain carries TRBV20-1 and TRBJ1-2; 9 bases agree with TRBD1. The germline V gene has CDR1 DFQATT and CDR2 SNEGSKA (reference sequence). The CDR3 runs to 14 residues. V lost 5 bases, J lost 9 bases, and 13 bases stayed unmatched. CDR3 amino acids: CSADPTGTGYCYTF. As DNA, the CDR3 is TGCAGTGCTGATCCGACCGGGACAGGGTATTGCTACACCTTC.

There are a few counts of this clonotype. V usage is TRBV7-3 and J usage is TRBJ2-5; D possibly corresponds to TRBD1 (7 bases). V gave up 1 base and J gave up 0 bases, with 12 bases separating them. Germline V gene sequence: CDR1 SGHTA, CDR2 FQGTGA. This CDR3 has 16 amino acids. The CDR3 spells CASSLNAGGNQETQYF. CDR3 nucleotides: TGTGCCAGCAGCTTAAATGCAGGGGGGAACCAAGAGACCCAGTACTTC.

This chain joins TRBV15 and TRBJ1-6, with D hard to call. V lost 5 bases, J lost 14 bases, and 7 bases lay in between. CDR1 is LNHNV, CDR2 YYDKDF, per germline (reference sequence). The CDR3 covers 10 residues. In nucleotides, the CDR3 is TGTGCCACCAGCGTCGGGACCCTCCACTTT. Protein product: CATSVGTLHF.

This clonotype was seen just once. The V and J genes are TRBV7-9 and TRBJ2-5; weak D call: TRBD1 (6 bases). The germline V gene has CDR1 SEHNR and CDR2 FQNEAQ (reference sequence). Trimming removed 5 bases at V and 3 bases at J, with 22 bases between. There are 17 residues in the CDR3. The CDR3 DNA reads as TGTGCCAGCAGCATTACCGGGACACGGAGGAAGGAAGAGACCCAGTACTTC. This translates into CASSITGTRRKEETQYF.

This clonotype has just a few counts. V gene TRBV9 combines with J gene TRBJ1-2; no clear D. Trimming shortened V by 3 bases and J by 0 bases, and 9 bases separated the two germline ends. This CDR3 contains 14 residues. Germline V gene lookup returns CDR1 SGDLS and CDR2 YYNGEE. The DNA for the CDR3 is TGTGCCAGCAGCGATACTGTAGCTAACTATGGCTACACCTTC. It is translated as CASSDTVANYGYTF.

This chain connects TRBV25-1 to TRBJ1-6, with 8 bases identical to TRBD1. From germline, CDR1 is MGHDK and CDR2 SYGVNS. The CDR3 length is 13 residues. For the CDR3, the DNA is TGTGCTCATCAGGGGGCGCGGAATTCACCCCTCCACTTT. Protein: CAHQGARNSPLHF. The whole variable domain, remainder taken from reference TRBV25-1 and TRBJ1-6, is EADIYQTPRYLVIGTGKKITLECSQTMGHDKMYWYQQDPGMELHLIHYSYGVNSTEKGDLSSESTVSRIRTEHFPLTLESARPSHTSQYLCAHQGARNSPLHFGNGTRLTVT.

The genes are TRBV7-2 and TRBJ1-5; D perhaps matches TRBD1 (6 bases). Trimming cost V 5 bases and J 2 bases, with 16 bases left between them. The CDR3 totals 16 residues. Germline lookup yields CDR1 SGHTA and CDR2 FQGNSA. CDR3 bases: TGTGCCAGCAGCCCCATTGCAGGGGTTGGCAATCAGCCCCAGCATTTT. This gives the protein CASSPIAGVGNQPQHF.

This clonotype was found a few times. The junction and the germline gene differ at one end; a read error may be behind it. The chain recombines TRBV10-3 with TRBJ2-7; unclear D gene. The CDR3 contains 14 residues. The germline V gene has CDR1 ENHRY and CDR2 SYGVKD. For the CDR3, the DNA is TGTGCCAGCAGTGGAGAGGAATCGCCCTACGAGCAGTACTTC. Its protein is CASSGEESPYEQYF.

The V call is TRBV7-9, the J call TRBJ2-7; a weak D match, TRBD1 (5 bases). V was shortened by 4 bases and J by 3 bases, with 13 bases between the two germline ends. The germline CDR1 and CDR2 sequences are SEHNR and FQNEAQ (reference sequence). The CDR3 contains 14 residues. In DNA, the CDR3 is TGTGCCAGCAGCTCTCAGGGTCCCCTCTACGAGCAGTACTTC. Protein product: CASSSQGPLYEQYF.

In this sample, this clonotype turned up many times. The rearrangement links TRBV7-2 to TRBJ1-2; D may be TRBD1 (6 bases). CDR3 length: 14 amino acids. The V gene lost 2 bases and the J gene lost 0 bases, with 7 bases spanning the gap. Germline CDR1 and CDR2: SGHTA and FQGNSA. The CDR3 loop reads CASSLTGSNYGYTF. CDR3 nucleotide sequence: TGTGCCAGCAGCTTAACAGGGTCTAACTATGGCTACACCTTC. Supplemented by reference TRBV7-2 and TRBJ1-2, the full variable domain reads GAGVSQSPSNKVTEKGKDVELRCDPISGHTALYWYRQSLGQGLEFLIYFQGNSAPDKSGLPSDRFSAERTGGSVSTLTIQRTQQEDSAVYLCASSLTGSNYGYTFGSGTRLTVV.

This clonotype was seen more than once but under ten times. This rearrangement joins TRBV6-1 to TRBJ1-1; TRBD1 aligns across 7 bases. The junction had 6 bases not matched to a gene; V was cut back by 7 bases and J by 1 base. The CDR3 covers 14 residues. The germline CDR1 and CDR2 sequences are MNHNS and SASEGT. The chain's CDR3 is CASTQGGRNTEAFF. In DNA, the CDR3 is TGTGCCAGCACCCAGGGGGGCAGGAACACTGAAGCTTTCTTT.

This clonotype has more than one count but fewer than ten. J is TRBJ2-5 and V is TRBV14, with no clear D. CDR3 length: 13 residues. Deletions cut 2 bases from V and 5 bases from J, with 9 bases between. Germline assignment: CDR1 SGHDN and CDR2 FVKESK. The CDR3: CASSQLYSETQYF. The CDR3 DNA sequence: TGTGCCAGCAGCCAACTGTATTCGGAGACCCAGTACTTC.

The chain uses TRBV20-1 and TRBJ1-4; a possible D gene is TRBD1 (6 bases). Trimming shortened V by 0 bases and J by 8 bases, and 31 bases separated the two germline ends. The CDR3 is made up of 20 amino acids. The germline V gene has CDR1 DFQATT and CDR2 SNEGSKA (reference sequence). The CDR3 coding sequence is TGCAGTGCTAGAGATCTTTTTGGGACACCCGGTGAATTAGATCGGGAAAAACTGTTTTTT. Its translation is CSARDLFGTPGELDREKLFF.

The rearrangement joins TRBV10-3 to TRBJ1-5; TRBD1 aligns across 8 bases. The trim removed 10 bases at V and 3 bases at J, leaving 8 bases unmatched. Per germline, CDR1 ENHRY and CDR2 SYGVKD. The CDR3 sequence is 14 residues long. The CDR3 is CASRSTGDNQPQHF. CDR3 DNA: TGTGCCAGCAGATCGACAGGGGACAATCAGCCCCAGCATTTT.